The 4 T cell receptor beta chains below were found in one sample sequenced in a study of T cells in Graves' hyperthyroidism and ophthalmopathy. TCR beta CDR3 region amplification was performed from RNA transcripts. First-round RT-PCR with HTBI primers amplified the TCR CDR3 region. TCRdb itself ran the multiplex PCR reads through MiXCR, one entry per CDR3 protein. In the table there are about 600,000 distinct CDR3 sequences, approximately 15% of which are singletons. The sample consisted of blood. These receptors all come from a woman aged 18-29 years with Graves' ophthalmopathy.

This clonotype occurred many times. The V call is TRBV15, the J call TRBJ2-7, with D uncertain. The CDR3 totals 13 residues. Germline lookup yields CDR1 LNHNV and CDR2 YYDKDF (reference sequence). Trimming removed 2 bases from V and 5 bases from J, with 10 bases in between. In DNA form, the CDR3 reads TGTGCCACCAGCAGACTTTCGGCCGACGAGCAGTACTTC. This encodes CATSRLSADEQYF.

This clonotype has just a few counts. A much larger clonotype is one base distant, so this may be a read error. V and J are TRBV7-3 and TRBJ2-7, with TRBD2 matching over 8 bases. This CDR3 has 14 amino acids. The V gene's germline CDR1 is SGHTA and CDR2 FQGTGA. The CDR3 coding sequence is TGTGCCAGCAGCTTAACTGCGGGGGGCTACGAGCGGTACTTC. Translating gives CASSLTAGGYERYF. The entire variable domain, with the rest obtained from reference TRBV7-3 and TRBJ2-7, is as follows: GAGVSQTPSNKVTEKGKYVELRCDPISGHTALYWYRQSLGQGPEFLIYFQGTGAADDSGLPNDRFFAVRPEGSVSTLKIQRTERGDSAVYLCASSLTAGGYERYFGPGTRLTVT.

This clonotype came up many times. V is TRBV7-2 and J is TRBJ1-5, with D maybe TRBD1 (5 bases). The CDR3 totals 14 residues. The ends were cut back, 3 bases at V and 4 bases at J, with 10 bases in the middle. Germline CDR1 and CDR2: SGHTA and FQGNSA. The CDR3 spells CASSFDSRNQPQHF. The DNA of the CDR3 is TGTGCCAGCAGCTTCGACAGTCGAAATCAGCCCCAGCATTTT.

A remark on this clonotype: A much larger clonotype is one base distant, so this may be a read error. The chain combines TRBV10-3 with TRBJ2-1; 12 bases match TRBD1. Germline V gene data show CDR1 as ENHRY and CDR2 as SYGVKD. The length of the CDR3 is 15 residues. The CDR3 is CGISVGTGGMNEQFF. The CDR3 bases are TGTGGCATCAGTGTTGGGACAGGGGGCATGAATGAGCAGTTCTTC.